The 32 T cell receptor beta chains presented below share a single source sample, sequenced in a study of glioma-infiltrating T cells after dendritic cell vaccination. Produced via immunoSEQ multiplex PCR; TCRdb's table is partial and in-frame only. The repertoire has 45,000 to 55,000 clones, around 86% of them found once; the top ten carry about 10%. Specimen: blood, collected before dendritic cell vaccination. These TCRs come from a human donor with glioblastoma.

This sequence joins TRBV18 and TRBJ2-1; 10 nucleotides match TRBD1. Germline lookup yields CDR1 KGHSH and CDR2 LQKENI. The CDR3 contains 13 residues. The V segment lost 6 bases and the J segment 9 bases; nucleotides outside the gene matches: 5. The CDR3 is CASSRGQGVEQFF. CDR3 DNA sequence: TGTGCCAGCTCTCGCGGACAGGGGGTTGAGCAGTTCTTC.

This clone was seen more than once but under ten times. This rearrangement joins TRBV19 to TRBJ2-1; 9 bases are a match to TRBD2. The germline V gene has CDR1 LNHDA and CDR2 SQIVND (reference sequence). V was pared by 3 bases and J by 10 bases, with 10 bases of the junction left unmatched. The CDR3 runs 15 residues. The CDR3 here is CASSMASGARGEQFF. The CDR3 DNA sequence: TGTGCCAGTAGTATGGCTAGCGGGGCCAGAGGAGAGCAGTTCTTC.

The V and J genes are TRBV5-8 and TRBJ2-2, with TRBD2 matching 8 bases. J lost 0 bases, V lost 2 bases, and 0 bases had no gene match. The CDR3 consists of 15 residues. Germline CDR1 reads SGHTS; CDR2 reads YDEGEE. The CDR3 here is CASSFSGTNTGELFF. CDR3 bases: TGTGCCAGCAGCTTTAGCGGGACGAACACCGGGGAGCTGTTTTTT.

This clone was seen more than once but under ten times. The V and J genes are TRBV18 and TRBJ1-1; no reliable D call. The V end was cut by 2 bases, the J end by 4 bases, with 14 bases between. The CDR3 is 15 amino acids. Germline CDR1 is KGHSH and CDR2 is LQKENI. For the CDR3, the DNA is TGTGCCAGCTCACCAAAGGCCGATCGGAGCACTGAAGCTTTCTTT. It specifies CASSPKADRSTEAFF.

The rearrangement links TRBV10-2 to TRBJ2-5, with D possibly being TRBD2 (7 bases). With the DNA end fitting TRBJ2-7 better, the J assignment may be wrong. The CDR3 spans 17 residues. Per the germline V gene, CDR1 is WSHSY and CDR2 is SAAADI. The DNA for the CDR3 is TGCGCCAGCAGTGAGTCGGGGGGGGCCTGGAAGGTCGACGAGCAGTACTTC. It specifies CASSESGGAWKVDEQYF.

The chain combines TRBV19 with TRBJ2-7, with 9 bases lining up with TRBD2. The CDR3 contains 15 residues. Germline CDR1 reads LNHDA; CDR2 reads SQIVND (reference sequence). Trimming cost V 4 bases and J 3 bases; bases outside gene matches: 7. The CDR3 sequence: CASSSSGRMDYEQYF. CDR3 bases: TGTGCCAGTAGTAGTAGCGGGAGAATGGACTACGAGCAGTACTTC.

The chain links TRBV4-3 to TRBJ1-4, with 7 bases lining up with TRBD1. Germline CDR1 LGHNA, CDR2 YSLEER. There are 17 residues in the CDR3. J was trimmed by 0 bases and V by 3 bases; bases with no gene match: 7. CDR3 nucleotide sequence: TGCGCCAGCAGCCATCTGGCGGGGACAGCAACTAATGAAAAACTGTTTTTT. Protein product: CASSHLAGTATNEKLFF.

The chain couples TRBV27 to TRBJ1-5; no definite D call. This CDR3 comprises 12 residues. Germline V gives CDR1 MNHEY, CDR2 SMNVEV (reference sequence). Deletions cut 3 bases from V and 4 bases from J, with 4 bases between. The CDR3 DNA sequence: TGTGCCAGCAGTTTCCGGAATCAGCCCCAGCATTTT. It yields the protein CASSFRNQPQHF.

The chain uses TRBV9 and TRBJ2-3, with TRBD2 identical over 9 bases. This CDR3 comprises 16 residues. Trimming took 0 bases from V and 2 from J; bases not matched to a gene: 4. CDR1 is SGDLS, CDR2 YYNGEE, per germline. The CDR3 loop is CASSVAAGGPTDTQYF. CDR3 nucleotide sequence: TGTGCCAGCAGCGTAGCGGCGGGAGGGCCCACAGATACGCAGTATTTT.

This chain joins TRBV11-2 and TRBJ2-7; 10 nucleotides line up with TRBD1. The CDR3 runs 15 residues. Germline V gene lookup returns CDR1 SGHAT and CDR2 FQNNGV. J lost 2 bases, V lost 2 bases, and 3 bases had no gene match. CDR3: CASSLRGQGPYEQYF. For the CDR3, the DNA is TGTGCCAGCAGCTTACGGGGACAGGGGCCCTACGAGCAGTACTTC.

This sequence joins TRBV5-1 and TRBJ2-7; D call uncertain. The CDR3 spans 11 residues. Germline-derived CDR1 and CDR2 are SGHRS and YFSETQ. V was clipped by 4 bases and J by 7 bases, with 9 bases between them. DNA for the CDR3: TGCGCCAGCAGCGTATCGACAGAGCAGTACTTC. Its translation is CASSVSTEQYF.

The chain carries TRBV27 and TRBJ1-5; no reliable D call. Trimming took 5 bases from V and 0 from J, leaving 5 bases between them. The germline V gene has CDR1 MNHEY and CDR2 SMNVEV (reference sequence). The CDR3 contains 13 residues. CDR3 region: CASSPHSNQPQHF. CDR3 coding DNA: TGTGCCAGCAGTCCCCATAGCAATCAGCCCCAGCATTTT.

Notes on this clone: The sample holds other DNA sequences that translate to the same CDR3. J is TRBJ2-2 and V is TRBV6-1, with D perhaps matching TRBD2 (5 bases). This CDR3 is 15 amino acids long. From germline, CDR1 is MNHNS and CDR2 SASEGT. The V and J ends lost 1 base and 2 bases respectively, with 8 bases between them. The CDR3 spells CASSEGTPNTGELFF. The CDR3 region has the DNA TGTGCCAGCAGTGAAGGGACTCCTAACACCGGGGAGCTGTTTTTT.

The chain couples TRBV13 to TRBJ2-5; D might be TRBD2 (6 bases). This CDR3 is built from 14 residues. The V end was cut by 3 bases, the J end by 5 bases, with 13 bases between. The V gene's germline CDR1 is PRHDT and CDR2 FYEKMQ (reference sequence). CDR3 nucleotide sequence: TGTGCCAGCAGCTTGGGGGGAGCCCGGGAGACCCAGTACTTC. Protein product: CASSLGGARETQYF.

The chain carries TRBV2 and TRBJ2-5, with 8 bases identical to TRBD1. CDR3 length: 15 amino acids. Germline V gene lookup returns CDR1 SNHLY and CDR2 FYNNEI. Trimming at V came to 8 bases and at J to 2 bases, leaving 10 bases not matched to a gene. Written as DNA, the CDR3 is TGTGCCAGCCAAAAAGGCAGGGGGCCACAAGAGACCCAGTACTTC. Translation gives CASQKGRGPQETQYF.

The V call is TRBV5-6, the J call TRBJ1-1, with no clear D. Germline V gene lookup returns CDR1 SGHDT and CDR2 YYEEEE. The CDR3 runs to 14 residues. The V end was cut by 1 base, the J end by 3 bases, with 10 bases between. The CDR3 nucleotides are TGTGCCAGCAGCTTGTGGTCACGGTACACTGAAGCTTTCTTT. This encodes CASSLWSRYTEAFF.

The chain has TRBV6-6 and TRBJ2-4; tentative D call: TRBD2 (7 bases). From germline, CDR1 is MNHNY and CDR2 SVGAGI (reference sequence). This CDR3 is 14 amino acids long. V shed 6 bases and J shed 9 bases, with 18 bases lying between them. CDR3 in amino acids: CASRGGGGPGIQYF. CDR3 bases: TGTGCCAGCAGGGGTGGGGGGGGGCCGGGCATTCAGTACTTC.

This chain links TRBV30 with TRBJ1-1; D is ambiguous. The germline gives CDR1 GTSNPN, CDR2 SVGIG (reference sequence). Trimming stripped 5 bases from V and 3 bases from J, with 13 bases between. This CDR3 contains 13 residues. CDR3 protein: CAWGSRGYTEAFF. The CDR3 coding sequence is TGTGCCTGGGGATCAAGAGGGTACACTGAAGCTTTCTTT. The whole variable domain, remainder taken from reference TRBV30 and TRBJ1-1, is SQTIHQWPATLVQPVGSPLSLECTVEGTSNPNLYWYRQAAGRGLQLLFYSVGIGQISSEVPQNLSASRPQDRQFILSSKKLLLSDSGFYLCAWGSRGYTEAFFGQGTRLTVV.

The chain employs TRBV19 and TRBJ1-6; D call uncertain. Germline CDR1 reads LNHDA; CDR2 reads SQIVND (reference sequence). This CDR3 has 16 amino acids. V lost 5 bases to trimming and J lost 0 bases, with 11 bases between them. The CDR3, as DNA: TGTGCCAGTAGTCTGACATCTCCCTCCTATAATTCACCCCTCCACTTT. Encoded protein: CASSLTSPSYNSPLHF.

The J gene is TRBJ2-7, the V gene TRBV6-6; perhaps TRBD1 as D (5 bases). Germline CDR1 and CDR2: MNHNY and SVGAGI (reference sequence). The CDR3 has 14 amino acids. The V end was cut by 6 bases, the J end by 1 base, with 13 bases between. CDR3 nucleotide sequence: TGTGCCAGCAGAACCCCGGACAAATCCTACGAGCAGTACTTC. Protein: CASRTPDKSYEQYF.

The rearrangement joins TRBV7-6 to TRBJ2-2; 9 bases fit TRBD2. The germline CDR1 and CDR2 sequences are SGHVS and FNYEAQ. V gave up 2 bases and J gave up 1 base; unmatched junction bases: 8. CDR3 length: 18 amino acids. CDR3 coding DNA: TGTGCCAGCAGCTTAATGACTAGCGGAGTTAGGAACACCGGGGAGCTGTTTTTT. Translating it yields CASSLMTSGVRNTGELFF.

The chain carries TRBV7-2 and TRBJ2-5; 9 bases line up with TRBD1. V was pared by 6 bases and J by 6 bases, with 5 bases of the junction left unmatched. The germline V gene encodes CDR1 SGHTA and CDR2 FQGNSA. The CDR3 runs to 13 residues. This CDR3 is CASSPDRGKTQYF. The DNA of the CDR3 is TGTGCCAGCAGTCCGGACAGGGGAAAGACCCAGTACTTC.

This sequence joins TRBV5-1 and TRBJ2-3; 7 nucleotides agree with TRBD2. Per the germline V gene, CDR1 is SGHRS and CDR2 is YFSETQ. The CDR3 is made up of 16 amino acids. V was clipped by 0 bases and J by 2 bases; unmatched bases: 6. CDR3 DNA sequence: TGCGCCAGCAGCTTGGCAACGGGAGGACACACAGATACGCAGTATTTT. Translated: CASSLATGGHTDTQYF.

This chain uses TRBV7-9 with TRBJ2-3; TRBD2 matches 7 bases. Germline CDR1 SEHNR, CDR2 FQNEAQ (reference sequence). With 2 bases clipped from V and 1 base from J, the junction kept 6 bases outside the gene matches. The CDR3 is 16 amino acids. The CDR3 DNA sequence: TGTGCCAGCAGCTTACTGTCTAGCGGAGGCACAGATACGCAGTATTTT. Translation gives CASSLLSSGGTDTQYF.

The rearrangement uses TRBV4-3 and TRBJ2-3; TRBD2 matches at 11 bases. Germline CDR1 LGHNA, CDR2 YSLEER. This CDR3 has 16 residues. V was pared by 3 bases and J by 3 bases, with 5 bases of the junction left unmatched. The CDR3 region has the DNA TGCGCCAGCAGCCACCGGCTAGCGGGAGGAACAGATACGCAGTATTTT. Protein product: CASSHRLAGGTDTQYF.

The chain uses TRBV5-4 and TRBJ2-5; 11 nucleotides line up with TRBD2. The CDR3 consists of 15 residues. V lost 2 bases to trimming and J lost 2 bases; unmatched junction nucleotides: 2. Germline CDR1 reads SGHNT; CDR2 reads YYREEE (reference sequence). CDR3 DNA: TGTGCCAGCAGCTTCCGACTAGCGGGGCAAGAGACCCAGTACTTC. Translating gives CASSFRLAGQETQYF.

This sequence joins TRBV5-1 and TRBJ2-2; 7 nucleotides line up with TRBD1. The ends lost 7 bases at V and 4 bases at J; junction bases unmatched: 13. The germline V gene has CDR1 SGHRS and CDR2 YFSETQ. The CDR3 length is 16 residues. CDR3 loop: CASGNDRAWSTGELFF. For the CDR3, the DNA is TGCGCCAGCGGGAACGACAGGGCGTGGAGCACCGGGGAGCTGTTTTTT.

The chain uses TRBV7-6 and TRBJ2-5; D possibly corresponds to TRBD1 (6 bases). Germline V CDR1 and CDR2: SGHVS, FNYEAQ. CDR3 length: 13 amino acids. V lost 5 bases, J lost 2 bases, and 9 bases lay in between. The CDR3 protein is CASSRDIQETQYF. CDR3 DNA: TGTGCCAGCAGCCGGGACATTCAAGAGACCCAGTACTTC.

This clone has only one observation. The same CDR3 also results from other DNA sequences found in this sample. The CDR3 region has the DNA TGTGCCAGCTCAAGGCAGGGCACAGATACGCAGTATTTT. Encoded protein: CASSRQGTDTQYF. The chain joins TRBV18 to TRBJ2-3; D call uncertain. The CDR3 spans 13 residues. V lost 5 bases and J lost 1, with 7 bases in between. The germline CDR1 and CDR2 sequences are KGHSH and LQKENI.

The V call is TRBV9, the J call TRBJ2-7, with TRBD2 identical over 10 bases. The CDR3 contains 15 residues. Germline values: CDR1 SGDLS, CDR2 YYNGEE. V trimming: 3 bases; J trimming: 5 bases; junction bases outside the gene matches: 8. The CDR3: CASSDESSGSNEQYF. The CDR3, as DNA: TGTGCCAGCAGCGACGAGTCTAGCGGGAGTAACGAGCAGTACTTC. Based on the CDR3 plus reference TRBV9 and TRBJ2-7, the full variable domain is DSGVTQTPKHLITATGQRVTLRCSPRSGDLSVYWYQQSLDQGLQFLIQYYNGEERAKGNILERFSAQQFPDLHSELNLSSLELGDSALYFCASSDESSGSNEQYFGPGTRLTVT.

V and J are TRBV27 and TRBJ2-7; D unclear. V was shortened by 4 bases and J by 1 base, with 14 bases between the two germline ends. Per the germline V gene, CDR1 is MNHEY and CDR2 is SMNVEV (reference sequence). CDR3 length: 15 amino acids. Here the CDR3 reads CASSSLPPVSYEQYF. The CDR3, as DNA: TGTGCCAGCAGTTCCCTTCCCCCAGTTTCCTACGAGCAGTACTTC.

The chain recombines TRBV9 with TRBJ2-1; no definite D call. The CDR3 is 13 amino acids. V was cut by 0 bases and J by 7 bases, with 8 bases left in between. Germline V gives CDR1 SGDLS, CDR2 YYNGEE. As DNA, the CDR3 is TGTGCCAGCAGCGTAGGCGAGAAAAATGAGCAGTTCTTC. Translating it yields CASSVGEKNEQFF.